These T cell receptor beta chains were read from a single sample in a study of glioma-infiltrating T cells. TCRdb reprocessed the multiplex PCR reads with MiXCR, giving one entry per CDR3 protein. The repertoire holds roughly 100,000 distinct CDR3 sequences, with about 30% as singletons. The sequencing sample was made of glioma tissue, nonneoplastic brain tissue, or PBMCs (not recorded which). Every receptor here comes from a human donor with low-grade glioma or glioblastoma, undergoing nonglioma brain surgery, or in good health (not recorded which). The CDR3 runs from the conserved cysteine through the conserved F or W. Fields, in order: clone size, J gene, V gene, D gene, CDR3 DNA, CDR3 protein. The D gene is left open where the match is weak. Only some rows state a clone size, as once, few, many or a class for expanded clones.

many,TRBJ2-5,TRBV20-1,TRBD1,TGCAGTGCTCCCCCCGGGACAGGGGACGAGACCCAGTACTTC,CSAPPGTGDETQYF
NA,TRBJ1-1,TRBV3-1,NA,TGTGCCAGCAGCCAAGATCTCAGGCCTGGGAACACTGAAGCTTTCTTT,CASSQDLRPGNTEAFF
hyperexpanded,TRBJ2-1,TRBV28,NA,TGTGCCAGCAGTCCCCATTTCATTGAGCAGTTCTTC,CASSPHFIEQFF
NA,TRBJ1-5,TRBV7-9,TRBD1,TGTGCCAGCAGCCCTACAGGGGATTATCAGCCCCAGCATTTT,CASSPTGDYQPQHF
NA,TRBJ2-3,TRBV30,NA,TGTGCCTGGAGTCGAGTGCGAGATACGCAGTATTTT,CAWSRVRDTQYF
many,TRBJ2-1,TRBV4-2,TRBD1,TGTGCCAGCAGCCCCCACCTGACAGGGAATGAGCAGTTCTTC,CASSPHLTGNEQFF
NA,TRBJ2-2,TRBV7-6,TRBD2,TGTGCCAGCAGCTCGTCTCTAGCGGGGGTTAACACCGGGGAGCTGTTTTTT,CASSSSLAGVNTGELFF
many,TRBJ2-3,TRBV18,NA,TGTGCCAGCTCATCGACGGTGATCACAGATACGCAGTATTTT,CASSSTVITDTQYF
many,TRBJ1-2,TRBV6-6,NA,TGTGCCAGCAGTTACGCAGGAACTGGGGCTAACTATGGCTACACCTTC,CASSYAGTGANYGYTF
many,TRBJ1-2,TRBV20-1,NA,TGCAGTGCCCCCGCGGCGGGGGTCCGGTTGTCTGGCTACACCTTC,CSAPAAGVRLSGYTF
many,TRBJ2-2,TRBV6-2/TRBV6-3,NA,TGTGCCAGCAGACAGATCAACACCGGGGAGCTGTTTTTT,CASRQINTGELFF
many,TRBJ2-7,TRBV6-2/TRBV6-3,TRBD2,TGTGCCAGCAGTTACTCCCTAGCGGGGGGTCTCGAGCAGTACTTC,CASSYSLAGGLEQYF
NA,TRBJ1-2,TRBV2,NA,TGTGCCAGTGATGACAGCGGCTATGGCTACACCTTC,CASDDSGYGYTF
NA,TRBJ1-1,TRBV3-1,NA,TGTGCCAGCAGCCCAGAAGGGGAGAGACTGGGAGCTTTCTTC,CASSPEGERLGAFF
many,TRBJ2-3,TRBV7-3,NA,TGTGCCAGCAGCTTAGGACTGGGGAACACAGATACGCAGTATTTT,CASSLGLGNTDTQYF
NA,TRBJ1-1,TRBV7-9,NA,TGTGCCAGCAGCTTAGCAGGGGGGTTAAACACTGAAGCTTTCTTT,CASSLAGGLNTEAFF
many,TRBJ1-4,TRBV2,NA,TGTGCCAGCTATAGTTTTGAAAAACTGTTTTTT,CASYSFEKLFF
many,TRBJ1-6,TRBV27,NA,TGTGCCAGCAGTTTATTTGTCGGTCCAGGGGCCCCTCCCCTCCACTTT,CASSLFVGPGAPPLHF
few,TRBJ1-4,TRBV6-2/TRBV6-3,TRBD1,TGTGCCAGCAGTTACAACGGACAGGCAACTAATGAAAAACTGTTTTTT,CASSYNGQATNEKLFF
many,TRBJ2-7,TRBV18,TRBD1,TGTGCCAGCTCCCAAGGGACAGGAGGAGGGGGGCAGTACTTC,CASSQGTGGGGQYF
many,TRBJ1-1,TRBV6-2/TRBV6-3,TRBD1,TGTGCCAGCAGTCACAATTGGGACAGAGAAGCTTTCTTT,CASSHNWDREAFF
many,TRBJ1-3,TRBV20-1,NA,TGCAGTGCTAGCTCCCAGACCTCTGGAAACACCATATATTTT,CSASSQTSGNTIYF
NA,TRBJ2-5,TRBV2,TRBD2,TGTGCCAGCAGTGATTTAGCGGGGCCCCAAGAGACCCAGTACTTC,CASSDLAGPQETQYF
NA,TRBJ2-3,TRBV6-5,NA,TGTGCCAGCAGGGGGTTTGGGCAAAGCACAGATACGCAGTATTTT,CASRGFGQSTDTQYF
many,TRBJ1-3,TRBV20-1,NA,TGCAGTGCAATACAGGGACTCGCTGGAAACACCATATATTTT,CSAIQGLAGNTIYF
many,TRBJ2-1,TRBV6-1,TRBD1,TGTGCCAGCAGCCCGGACAGGTCATACAATGAGCAGTTCTTC,CASSPDRSYNEQFF
many,TRBJ2-7,TRBV7-9,NA,TGTGCCAGCAGCTCTCGCAGTGGGGCAGGTAACCTCTACGAGCAGTACTTC,CASSSRSGAGNLYEQYF
many,TRBJ2-7,TRBV27,NA,TGTGCCAGCACCCCATGGGTCGGTACGGGGATGTACTTC,CASTPWVGTGMYF
many,TRBJ1-1,TRBV7-2,NA,TGTGCCAGCAGCTTAGCGAGAGAGGGGACCGAAGCTTTCTTT,CASSLAREGTEAFF
few,TRBJ1-4,TRBV12-3/TRBV12-4,TRBD1,TGTGCCAGCAGTCCCGACAGGGGGCTGGGTGAAAAACTGTTTTTT,CASSPDRGLGEKLFF
few,TRBJ1-1,TRBV18,NA,TGTGCCAGCTCACCATCAAGTCGCAACACTGAAGCTTTCTTT,CASSPSSRNTEAFF
NA,TRBJ2-7,TRBV6-1,TRBD1,TGTGCCAGCAGAAACGCGGACAGGCCGACCTACGAGCAGTACTTC,CASRNADRPTYEQYF
many,TRBJ2-7,TRBV10-3,NA,TGTGCCATCAGTGTAAGCGATGCCTACGAGCAGTACTTC,CAISVSDAYEQYF
NA,TRBJ2-7,TRBV7-2,NA,TGTGCCAGCAGTCTCCGCGGACCAGCCTACGAGCAGTACTTC,CASSLRGPAYEQYF
NA,TRBJ2-2,TRBV7-2,TRBD2,TGTGCCAGCAGCATAGACGGGACTAGCCCTACCGGGGAGCTGTTTTTT,CASSIDGTSPTGELFF
NA,TRBJ1-1,TRBV19,NA,TGTGCCAGTAGTAATGAGGGTTGGACTGAAGCTTTCTTT,CASSNEGWTEAFF